This note documents a single TCR beta chain sequence. The data derive from a study of T cells expressing NK-cell markers. At the level of the study: Each TCR beta repertoire originated in sorted T cells that were CD3+CD56+NKG2C+, CD3+CD56+NKG2C- or CD3+CD56-NKG2C+. There were seven HCMV-seropositive donors and one seronegative donor among the eight sequenced.

TCRdb re-analyzed the 5' RACE reads; it lists each CDR3 protein once, without DNA. The data show about 260,000 distinct CDR3 sequences, and the top ten clones hold roughly 4.2%. CDR3 size: 13 residues. Germline CDR1 reads SGHNT; CDR2 reads YYREEE (reference sequence). The TCR was taken from a woman between 18 and 70 years old in good health. V gene TRBV5-4 combines with J gene TRBJ1-1. Material: blood T cells: a sorted CD56 or NKG2C T cell subset, CD4+ or CD8+ T cells, or bulk PBMC T cells (not recorded which). CDR3 sequence reads: CASSSSRGGEAFF.